The clone carrying this T cell receptor (beta chain) was counted ten times or more. Its target is not known. The V gene lost 0 bases and the J gene lost 6 bases, with 6 bases spanning the gap. Germline assignment: CDR1 LNHNV and CDR2 YYDKDF (reference sequence). CDR3 length: 12 residues. A second PCR, run for about 7 to 11 cycles, used a sample-barcoded 5' primer plus a J-beta primer mix. TCRdb recomputed calls from the 5' RACE reads with MiXCR, one row per CDR3 protein. The data show about 930,000 distinct CDR3 sequences, with just under 30% seen just once and about a tenth held by the top ten. This sample stems from a study of blood T cells in healthy people across ages. Study-wide results and caveats: Older age coincided with a roughly linear decline in TCR beta diversity per million T cells.

These data were likewise used in another study, on T cells of mothers and their children. From that study: Slightly higher overlap, not significant, was seen in related mother-child pairs than in unrelated pairs.

This clonotype was obtained from a woman in her forties in good health. The sequenced sample was blood. The V and J genes are TRBV15 and TRBJ2-7; no clear D. For the CDR3, the DNA is TGTGCCACCAGCAGAGATGAGCGCGAGCAGTACTTC. It translates to CATSRDEREQYF.